This TCR beta chain was identified in a study of T cells in Graves' hyperthyroidism and ophthalmopathy. The V end was cut by 7 bases, the J end by 1 base, with 11 bases between. The CDR3 runs 14 residues. This clonotype was seen at least ten times. TCR beta CDR3 regions were amplified from RNA. The TCR CDR3 first-round RT-PCR relied on the HTBI primer set. MiXCR was run by TCRdb on the multiplex PCR reads, yielding one entry per CDR3 protein. The table shows under 750,000 distinct CDR3 sequences, with around 19% occurring only once. The clonotype originates from a woman in her forties or fifties with Graves' hyperthyroidism that later progressed to Graves' ophthalmopathy. The sequencing sample was made of blood. The genes are TRBV12-3 or TRBV12-4 and TRBJ1-5, with a weak D call TRBD1 (6 bases). The DNA for the CDR3 is TGTGCCAGCAAAGATAGGGGGAGCAATCAGCCCCAGCATTTT. Translating gives CASKDRGSNQPQHF.